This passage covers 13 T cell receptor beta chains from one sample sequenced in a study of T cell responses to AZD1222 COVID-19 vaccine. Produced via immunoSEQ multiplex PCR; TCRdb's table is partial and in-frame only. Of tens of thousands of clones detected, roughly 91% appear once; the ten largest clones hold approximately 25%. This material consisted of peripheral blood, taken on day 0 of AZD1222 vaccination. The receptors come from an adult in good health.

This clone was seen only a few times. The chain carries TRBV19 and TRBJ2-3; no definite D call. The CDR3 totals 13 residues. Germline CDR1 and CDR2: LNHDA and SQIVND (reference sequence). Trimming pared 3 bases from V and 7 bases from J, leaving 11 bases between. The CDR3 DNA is TGTGCCAGTAGTATTGGTGCATTTAATACGCAGTATTTT. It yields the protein CASSIGAFNTQYF.

This CDR3 is CASSVLPGDTEAFF. The CDR3 nucleotides read TGTGCCAGCAGCGTTTTACCTGGGGACACTGAAGCTTTCTTT. The rearrangement links TRBV9 to TRBJ1-1, with unresolved D. Germline assignment: CDR1 SGDLS and CDR2 YYNGEE. The CDR3 is 14 residues long. Trimming left V 2 bases short and J 3 bases short, with 11 bases between.

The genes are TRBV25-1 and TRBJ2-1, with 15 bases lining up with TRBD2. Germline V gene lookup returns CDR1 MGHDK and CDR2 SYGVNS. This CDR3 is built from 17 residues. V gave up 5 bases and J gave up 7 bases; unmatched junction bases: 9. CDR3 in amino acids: CASSRGLAGGSANEQFF. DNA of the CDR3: TGTGCCAGCAGTAGGGGACTAGCGGGAGGATCTGCGAATGAGCAGTTCTTC.

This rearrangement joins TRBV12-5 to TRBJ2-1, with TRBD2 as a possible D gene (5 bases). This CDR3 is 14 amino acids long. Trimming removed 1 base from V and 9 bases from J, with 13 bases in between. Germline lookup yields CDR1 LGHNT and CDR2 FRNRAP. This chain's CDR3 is CASGLASLAGEQFF. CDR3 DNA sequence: TGTGCTAGTGGTTTGGCCTCTCTGGCGGGTGAGCAGTTCTTC. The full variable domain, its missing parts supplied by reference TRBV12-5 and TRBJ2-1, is DARVTQTPRHKVTEMGQEVTMRCQPILGHNTVFWYRQTMMQGLELLAYFRNRAPLDDSGMPKDRFSAEMPDATLATLKIQPSEPRDSAVYFCASGLASLAGEQFFGPGTRLTVL.

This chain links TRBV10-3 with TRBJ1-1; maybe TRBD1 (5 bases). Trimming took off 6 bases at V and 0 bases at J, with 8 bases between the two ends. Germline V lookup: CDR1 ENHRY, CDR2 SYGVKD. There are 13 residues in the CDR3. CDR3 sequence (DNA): TGTGCCATCAGGCAGGGCCTGAACACTGAAGCTTTCTTT. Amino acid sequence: CAIRQGLNTEAFF.

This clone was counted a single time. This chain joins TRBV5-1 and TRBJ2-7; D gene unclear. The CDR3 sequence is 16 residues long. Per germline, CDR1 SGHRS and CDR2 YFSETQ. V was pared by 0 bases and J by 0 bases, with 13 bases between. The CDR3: CASSLGSGFNSYEQYF. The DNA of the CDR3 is TGCGCCAGCAGCTTGGGGTCAGGATTCAACTCCTACGAGCAGTACTTC.

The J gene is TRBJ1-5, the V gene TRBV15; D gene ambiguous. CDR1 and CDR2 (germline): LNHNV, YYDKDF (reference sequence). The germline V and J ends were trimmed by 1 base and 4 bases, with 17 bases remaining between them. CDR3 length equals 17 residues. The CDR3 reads CATSRGEGTRSNQPQHF. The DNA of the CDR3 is TGTGCCACCAGCAGAGGGGAAGGCACCAGGTCGAATCAGCCCCAGCATTTT. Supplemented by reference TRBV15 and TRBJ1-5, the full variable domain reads DAMVIQNPRYQVTQFGKPVTLSCSQTLNHNVMYWYQQKSSQAPKLLFHYYDKDFNNEADTPDNFQSRRPNTSFCFLDIRSPGLGDTAMYLCATSRGEGTRSNQPQHFGDGTRLSIL.

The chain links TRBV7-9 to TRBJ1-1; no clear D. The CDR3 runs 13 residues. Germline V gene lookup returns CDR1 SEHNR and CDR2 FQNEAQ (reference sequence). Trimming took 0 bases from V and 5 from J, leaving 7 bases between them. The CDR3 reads CASSLAVRTEAFF. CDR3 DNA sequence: TGTGCCAGCAGCTTAGCGGTCAGGACTGAAGCTTTCTTT.

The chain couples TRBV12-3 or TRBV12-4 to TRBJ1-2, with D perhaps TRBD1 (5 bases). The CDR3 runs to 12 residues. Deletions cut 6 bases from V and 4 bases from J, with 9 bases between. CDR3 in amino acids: CASSNRFYGYTF. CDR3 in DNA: TGTGCCAGCAGCAACAGGTTCTATGGCTACACCTTC.

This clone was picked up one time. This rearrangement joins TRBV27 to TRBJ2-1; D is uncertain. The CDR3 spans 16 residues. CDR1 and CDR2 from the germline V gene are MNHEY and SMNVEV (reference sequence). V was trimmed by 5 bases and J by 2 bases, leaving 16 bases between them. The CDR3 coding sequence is TGTGCCAGCAGTCCCATTTCGCCCCGGGCCTACAATGAGCAGTTCTTC. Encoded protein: CASSPISPRAYNEQFF.

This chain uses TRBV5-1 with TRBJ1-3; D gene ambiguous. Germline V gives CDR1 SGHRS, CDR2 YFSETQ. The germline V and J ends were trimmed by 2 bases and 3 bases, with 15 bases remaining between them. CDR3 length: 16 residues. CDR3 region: CASSFGTRGIGNTIYF. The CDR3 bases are TGCGCCAGCAGCTTCGGTACTCGGGGTATTGGAAACACCATATATTTT.

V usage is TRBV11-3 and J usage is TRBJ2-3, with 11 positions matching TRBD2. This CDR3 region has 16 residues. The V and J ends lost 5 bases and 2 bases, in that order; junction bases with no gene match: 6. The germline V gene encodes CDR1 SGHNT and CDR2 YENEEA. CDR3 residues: CASSPGTSGPTDTQYF. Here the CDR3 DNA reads TGTGCCAGCAGCCCTGGGACTAGCGGACCCACAGATACGCAGTATTTT.

The CDR3 protein is CASSPGTGGGNEQYF. DNA for the CDR3: TGTGCCAGCTCACCGGGGACAGGGGGCGGGAACGAGCAGTACTTC. The chain uses TRBV18 and TRBJ2-7, with 12 bases lining up with TRBD1. The V gene's germline CDR1 is KGHSH and CDR2 LQKENI. V lost 3 bases, J lost 5 bases, and 5 bases stayed unmatched. The CDR3 sequence is 15 residues long.